A selection of T cell receptor beta chains follows, all from one sample in a study of blood T cell repertoires in COVID-19. Clones were sequenced by immunoSEQ multiplex PCR, and TCRdb holds only the in-frame ones, with some missing. The sample contains about 54,000 clones, just over 90% of which appear only once. Sample: peripheral blood. The receptors shown here come from a middle-aged woman with active COVID-19. The CDR3 runs from the conserved cysteine through the conserved F or W. The D gene is left open where the match is weak. Size tells how often a clone was seen (once, few, many) or the class of an expanded clone, and some rows leave it out.

V gene	clone size	J gene	D gene	CDR3 DNA	CDR3 protein
TRBV2	NA	TRBJ2-1	TRBD2	TGTGCCAGCAGTGTCGGGATAGCGGGGGGCCAAAGCCAGTTCTTC	CASSVGIAGGQSQFF
TRBV11-1	NA	TRBJ2-5	NA	TGTGCCAGCAGCTTAGAGCAAGAGGAGACCCAGTACTTC	CASSLEQEETQYF
TRBV7-8	NA	TRBJ1-2	NA	TGTGCCAGCAGCTTAGCGCTAGGGGCTAACTATGGCTACACCTTC	CASSLALGANYGYTF
TRBV9	NA	TRBJ2-2	TRBD2	TGTGCCAGCAGCCCCCGAACTAGCGTCAACACCGGGGAGCTGTTTTTT	CASSPRTSVNTGELFF
TRBV6-5	once	TRBJ2-7	NA	TGTGCCAGCAGCATCAAACCCCGCGGCGAGCAGTACTTC	CASSIKPRGEQYF
TRBV19	NA	TRBJ2-1	NA	TGTGCCAGTAGATCCACCAGACAGGTTAGCTCCTACAATGAGCAGTTCTTC	CASRSTRQVSSYNEQFF
TRBV7-2	NA	TRBJ2-5	TRBD2	TGTGCCAGCAGTCCTTGGCGGGGGGGAGAGACCCAGTACTTC	CASSPWRGGETQYF
TRBV19	NA	TRBJ1-5	NA	TGTGCCACCACGCCGGGGGTCTTCAGCAATCAGCCCCAGCATTTT	CATTPGVFSNQPQHF
TRBV9	once	TRBJ1-1	NA	TGTGCCAGCAGCGTTATGAGTTCGAACACTGAAGCTTTCTTT	CASSVMSSNTEAFF
TRBV11-2	NA	TRBJ1-6	NA	TGTGCCAGCAGCTTAGCAGTCTATAATTCACCCCTCCACTTT	CASSLAVYNSPLHF
TRBV29-1	NA	TRBJ1-2	TRBD1	TGCAGCGTGGCGACAGGGTCTGCTGGCTACACCTTC	CSVATGSAGYTF
TRBV30	NA	TRBJ1-4	TRBD1	TGTGCCTGGAGGGCTAGGGACAGGGGGCCCTCTAATGAAAAACTGTTTTTT	CAWRARDRGPSNEKLFF
TRBV6-6	NA	TRBJ1-5	NA	TGTGCCAGCAAACTACCGACGGGTAACAATCAGCCCCAGCATTTT	CASKLPTGNNQPQHF
TRBV7-2	once	TRBJ2-3	TRBD2	TGTGCCAGCAGCTCGGGACTACCCCTAGATACGCAGTATTTT	CASSSGLPLDTQYF
TRBV19	NA	TRBJ2-3	TRBD2	TGTGCCAGTAGTATAGATCTCCGGGGGGGCACAGATACGCAGTATTTT	CASSIDLRGGTDTQYF
TRBV2	NA	TRBJ1-2	TRBD1	TGTGCCAGTACCGGGACAGTCTTTACCTCTAACTATGGCTACACCTTC	CASTGTVFTSNYGYTF
TRBV4-1	NA	TRBJ1-4	NA	TGCGCCAGCAGCCAAGGAGGGTATGAGCTGTTTTTT	CASSQGGYELFF
TRBV24-1	NA	TRBJ2-2	NA	TGTGCCACCAGTGATTCTCCCACCGGGGAGCTGTTTTTT	CATSDSPTGELFF
TRBV7-9	NA	TRBJ1-2	TRBD1	TGTGCCAGCAGCCCTCAGTTGGCAGGGGGGAATGGCTACACCTTC	CASSPQLAGGNGYTF
TRBV6-5	NA	TRBJ2-7	NA	TGTGCCAGCAGTTTAGGACAGACCTACGAGCAGTACTTC	CASSLGQTYEQYF
TRBV27	NA	TRBJ1-5	NA	TGTGCCAGCAGTGGGGCCCCTAAGCAGCCCCAGCATTTT	CASSGAPKQPQHF
TRBV3-1/TRBV3-2	few	TRBJ2-7	TRBD2	TGTGCCAGCAGCCAAAGCGGGGACGAGCAGTACTTC	CASSQSGDEQYF
TRBV7-9	NA	TRBJ1-3	TRBD1	TGTGCCAGCAGCCTCCCCGGGACAGGGGGCTCTGGAAACACCATATATTTT	CASSLPGTGGSGNTIYF
TRBV2	NA	TRBJ2-3	TRBD2	TGTGCCAGCCTTTCGCCTAGCGGCAGCACAGATACGCAGTATTTT	CASLSPSGSTDTQYF
TRBV5-1	NA	TRBJ2-3	TRBD2	TGCGCCAGCAGCTTGGACCTAGCGGGGGGTAGGGCAGATACGCAGTATTTT	CASSLDLAGGRADTQYF
TRBV7-8	NA	TRBJ1-1	NA	TGTGCCAGCAGCTTATTGTCCGGGAACACTGAAGCTTTCTTT	CASSLLSGNTEAFF
TRBV6-5	NA	TRBJ1-1	NA	TGTGCCAGCAGAGGACAGTCGACTATGAACACTGAAGCTTTCTTT	CASRGQSTMNTEAFF
TRBV19	NA	TRBJ2-6	TRBD1	TGTGCCAGTAGTCCAGGGGGAAGGGGGGCCAACGTCCTGACTTTC	CASSPGGRGANVLTF
TRBV5-1	NA	TRBJ2-5	TRBD2	TGCGCCAGCAGCAGGCCGGGGGGTCAAGAGACCCAGTACTTC	CASSRPGGQETQYF
TRBV11-2	NA	TRBJ1-1	NA	TGTGCCAGCAGGTCGGGGGGAATCACTGAAGCTTTCTTT	CASRSGGITEAFF